This T cell receptor beta chain was recorded in a study of identical twins. Study-wide results and caveats: Twin pairs had excess sharing that was weaker in beta out-of-frame sequences.

A few counts support this clonotype. No antigen is known for it. TCRdb redid the calling of the 5' RACE reads with MiXCR, one entry per CDR3 protein. The repertoire holds about 700,000 distinct CDR3 sequences, 8.6% seen once, with approximately 0.89% in the top ten. CDR1 SGHRS and CDR2 YFSETQ come from the germline V gene. The CDR3 sequence is 13 residues long. V dropped 4 bases and J dropped 10 bases, with 15 bases sitting between them. This same sample was also taken into another study, of yellow fever vaccine responses in identical twins.

Sequencing was performed on PBMCs. The TCR originated in a young woman in good health. The chain combines TRBV5-1 with TRBJ2-1; D is possibly TRBD2 (5 bases). The CDR3 nucleotides read TGCGCCAGCAGCGCAGACTACCTCGGGGAGCAGTTCTTC. It translates to CASSADYLGEQFF.